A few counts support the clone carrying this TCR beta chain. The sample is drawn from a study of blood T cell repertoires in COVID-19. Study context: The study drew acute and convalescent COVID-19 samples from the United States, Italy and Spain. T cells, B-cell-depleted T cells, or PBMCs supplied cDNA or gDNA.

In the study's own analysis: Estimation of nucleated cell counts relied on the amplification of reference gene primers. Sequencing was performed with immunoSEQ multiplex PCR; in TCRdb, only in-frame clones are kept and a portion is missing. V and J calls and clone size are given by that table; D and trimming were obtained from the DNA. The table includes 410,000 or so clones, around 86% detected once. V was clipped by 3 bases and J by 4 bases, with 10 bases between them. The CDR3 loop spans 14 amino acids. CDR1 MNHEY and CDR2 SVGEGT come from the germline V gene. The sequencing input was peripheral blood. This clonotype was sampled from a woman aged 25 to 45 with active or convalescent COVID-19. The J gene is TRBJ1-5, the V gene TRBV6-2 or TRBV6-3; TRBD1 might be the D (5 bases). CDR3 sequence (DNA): TGTGCCAGCAGTTATCGAGCAGGGAATCAGCCCCAGCATTTT. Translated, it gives CASSYRAGNQPQHF.